This T cell receptor (beta chain) was identified in a study of OX40 agonist ivuxolimab in advanced cancers. Study at large: The study treated patients with ivuxolimab, an agonistic anti-OX40 (CD134) antibody. Patients with prior anti-PD-1, anti-PD-L1 or anti-CTLA-4 therapy were eligible; 35% to 50% had some. Subjects had a mean age of around 60 years, with a range of roughly 23 to 80; roughly 80% were male.

Profiling relied on immunoSEQ multiplex PCR, and the TCRdb table lists in-frame clones only, not all of them. Among roughly 100,000 clones listed, 70% to 90% were seen once. Study-level findings and limits: Relative to CD4+ cells, CD8+ T cells on average had more expanded clones.

Regarding this clone: Its antigen is not identified.

The CDR3 loop spans 12 amino acids. The trim removed 7 bases at V and 3 bases at J, leaving 3 bases unmatched. Germline CDR1 is SQVTM and CDR2 is ANQGSEA. The gene calls are TRBV29-1 and TRBJ2-7; 10 nucleotides agree with TRBD1. The clonotype comes from an adult with an advanced solid tumor such as melanoma, head and neck, liver or kidney cancer. The sample here was CD4+ or CD8+ T cells sorted from blood, taken in a trial of the OX40 agonist ivuxolimab. The CDR3 loop reads CSGGTGDYEQYF. CDR3 in DNA: TGCAGCGGGGGGACAGGGGACTACGAGCAGTACTTC.